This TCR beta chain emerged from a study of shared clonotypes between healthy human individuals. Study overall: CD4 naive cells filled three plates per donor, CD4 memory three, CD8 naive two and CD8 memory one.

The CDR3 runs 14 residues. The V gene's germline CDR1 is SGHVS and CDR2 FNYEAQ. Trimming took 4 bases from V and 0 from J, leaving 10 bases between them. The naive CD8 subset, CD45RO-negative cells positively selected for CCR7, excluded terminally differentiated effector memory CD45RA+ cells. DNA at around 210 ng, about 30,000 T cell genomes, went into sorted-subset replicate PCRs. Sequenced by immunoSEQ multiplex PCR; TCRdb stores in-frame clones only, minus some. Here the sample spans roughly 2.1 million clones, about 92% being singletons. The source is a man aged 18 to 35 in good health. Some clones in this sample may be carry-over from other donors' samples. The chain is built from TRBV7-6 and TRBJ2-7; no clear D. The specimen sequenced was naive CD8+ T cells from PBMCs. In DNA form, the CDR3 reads TGTGCCAGCAGCTCGACCACCAGCTCCTACGAGCAGTACTTC. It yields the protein CASSSTTSSYEQYF.